This T cell receptor (beta chain) was captured in a study of cytomegalovirus exposure and HLA in healthy donors. General study results and limits: Cytomegalovirus-associated status was assigned to about 170 TCR beta chains.

This clone was counted once. The antigen remains unidentified. Using immunoSEQ multiplex PCR, the repertoire was profiled, and TCRdb retains in-frame clones only, with some absent. The sample yields roughly 150,000 clones, 80% to 90% seen once. The CDR3 is made up of 14 amino acids. Trimming took 5 bases from V and 3 from J; bases not matched to a gene: 5. The germline CDR1 and CDR2 sequences are MNHEY and SVGAGI. Sequenced input: PBMCs. The TCR was taken from a woman in her 30s in good health and CMV-seronegative. The V call is TRBV6-5, the J call TRBJ1-2, with TRBD1 matching over 8 bases. CDR3: CASSTTTGDYGYTF. The CDR3 bases are TGTGCCAGCAGTACCACGACAGGGGACTATGGCTACACCTTC.